These 25 T cell receptor beta chains originate from one sample sequenced in a study of OX40 agonist ivuxolimab in advanced cancers. Some clones are missing from TCRdb's copy, which holds only in-frame ones; the method was immunoSEQ multiplex PCR. The sample records about 59,000 clones, 85% being singletons. Sequencing used CD4+ or CD8+ T cells sorted from blood, obtained in a trial of the OX40 agonist ivuxolimab. These receptors all come from an adult with an advanced solid tumor such as melanoma, head and neck, liver or kidney cancer.

This sequence joins TRBV10-3 and TRBJ2-7; 9 nucleotides agree with TRBD1. J was trimmed by 5 bases and V by 5 bases; bases with no gene match: 7. The CDR3 runs to 14 residues. Germline CDR1 reads ENHRY; CDR2 reads SYGVKD. The CDR3 DNA is TGTGCCATCAGTCCCGGGACAGGGCTCCACGAGCAGTACTTC. Encoded protein: CAISPGTGLHEQYF.

This clone was seen more than once but under ten times. The gene calls are TRBV18 and TRBJ1-4; no definite D call. CDR1 KGHSH and CDR2 LQKENI come from the germline V gene. The CDR3 loop spans 13 amino acids. Between the trimmed V and J ends, which lost 0 bases and 7 bases, there was a span of 6 bases. The CDR3 DNA sequence: TGTGCCAGCTCACCACCGGTGGTTGAAAAACTGTTTTTT. Protein: CASSPPVVEKLFF.

This clone has only one observation. The V gene is TRBV7-2, the J gene TRBJ1-2, with TRBD1 as a possible D gene (5 bases). The CDR3 runs 14 residues. Germline CDR1 reads SGHTA; CDR2 reads FQGNSA. With 6 bases removed from V and 0 bases from J, the gap between germline ends came to 11 bases. CDR3 DNA sequence: TGTGCCAGCAGGACTGGGGCCACTAACTATGGCTACACCTTC. Its translation: CASRTGATNYGYTF. Using reference TRBV7-2 and TRBJ1-2 for the parts outside the CDR3, the full variable domain is GAGVSQSPSNKVTEKGKDVELRCDPISGHTALYWYRQSLGQGLEFLIYFQGNSAPDKSGLPSDRFSAERTGGSVSTLTIQRTQQEDSAVYLCASRTGATNYGYTFGSGTRLTVV.

This rearrangement joins TRBV18 to TRBJ2-3; 9 bases are shared with TRBD2. The CDR3 sequence is 17 residues long. Trimming at V came to 3 bases and at J to 5 bases, leaving 12 bases not matched to a gene. Germline assignment: CDR1 KGHSH and CDR2 LQKENI. Here the CDR3 DNA reads TGTGCCAGCTCACCGACGTTGACTAGCGGCGTGGGAGATACGCAGTATTTT. Amino acids: CASSPTLTSGVGDTQYF.

The J gene is TRBJ2-7, the V gene TRBV27; the D gene is possibly TRBD2 (5 bases). Germline V gene data show CDR1 as MNHEY and CDR2 as SMNVEV (reference sequence). The CDR3 spans 11 residues. V lost 5 bases to trimming and J lost 4 bases, with 6 bases between them. The CDR3 protein is CASSRGYEQYF. As DNA, the CDR3 is TGTGCCAGCAGTCGCGGGTACGAGCAGTACTTC.

The CDR3 DNA sequence: TGTGCCAGTAGTATCAGACCCGGAGGGTCCACCGGGGAGCTGTTTTTT. Its protein product is CASSIRPGGSTGELFF. This chain links TRBV19 with TRBJ2-2; a weak D match, TRBD2 (6 bases). V was shortened by 3 bases and J by 4 bases, with 15 bases between the two germline ends. The CDR3 is made up of 16 amino acids. Germline V gene lookup returns CDR1 LNHDA and CDR2 SQIVND (reference sequence).

V and J are TRBV27 and TRBJ2-2; 8 positions agree with TRBD2. Germline V gives CDR1 MNHEY, CDR2 SMNVEV (reference sequence). The CDR3 has 15 amino acids. J was trimmed by 0 bases and V by 6 bases; bases with no gene match: 3. In DNA, the CDR3 is TGTGCCAGCAGGCAGCGGGGGACGAACACCGGGGAGCTGTTTTTT. This codes for CASRQRGTNTGELFF.

V gene TRBV6-5 combines with J gene TRBJ1-5; D uncertain. Per germline, CDR1 MNHEY and CDR2 SVGAGI. The V end lost 5 bases, the J end lost 0 bases, and 11 bases lay between the germline ends. The CDR3 is made up of 15 amino acids. In DNA, the CDR3 is TGTGCCAGCAGTGCCACGTACCATAGCAATCAGCCCCAGCATTTT. It translates to CASSATYHSNQPQHF.

V is TRBV7-8 and J is TRBJ1-5, with TRBD1 identical over 11 bases. The germline V gene encodes CDR1 SGHVS and CDR2 FQNEAQ. V lost 5 bases and J lost 2; bases outside the gene matches: 11. The CDR3 has 18 residues. CDR3 coding DNA: TGTGCCAGCAGCCCCGGAGGACAGGGGGCGCGTGGCAATCAGCCCCAGCATTTT. Its protein is CASSPGGQGARGNQPQHF. The variable domain in full, completed from reference TRBV7-8 and TRBJ1-5, reads GAGVSQSPRYKVAKRGQDVALRCDPISGHVSLFWYQQALGQGPEFLTYFQNEAQLDKSGLPSDRFFAERPEGSVSTLKIQRTQQEDSAVYLCASSPGGQGARGNQPQHFGDGTRLSIL.

This clone was found once. The chain couples TRBV2 to TRBJ1-2, with D maybe TRBD1 (5 bases). Per the germline V gene, CDR1 is SNHLY and CDR2 is FYNNEI. The CDR3 has 14 amino acids. V lost 2 bases to trimming and J lost 0 bases, with 7 bases between them. CDR3 sequence (DNA): TGTGCCAGCAGTGAAAGAGGGGCTAACTATGGCTACACCTTC. Translation gives CASSERGANYGYTF.

The J gene is TRBJ2-5, the V gene TRBV7-9, with TRBD1 identical over 7 bases. Trimming at V came to 4 bases and at J to 4 bases, leaving 9 bases not matched to a gene. The CDR3 runs 15 residues. The germline CDR1 and CDR2 sequences are SEHNR and FQNEAQ (reference sequence). The CDR3: CASSSPSGTAETQYF. In DNA, the CDR3 is TGTGCCAGCAGCTCCCCATCGGGGACAGCAGAGACCCAGTACTTC.

The chain combines TRBV30 with TRBJ2-1; 9 bases are shared with TRBD2. The CDR3 extends over 15 amino acids. The germline V gene encodes CDR1 GTSNPN and CDR2 SVGIG (reference sequence). Unmatched junction bases numbered 13, after V lost 4 bases and J lost 9 bases. The CDR3 protein is CAWTLGISGRFEQFF. CDR3 DNA: TGTGCCTGGACCTTGGGAATTAGCGGGAGATTTGAGCAGTTCTTC.

The sample holds a few counts of this clone. The chain combines TRBV19 with TRBJ2-2; TRBD2 agrees at 12 bases. Unmatched junction bases numbered 19, after V lost 5 bases and J lost 6 bases. Per germline, CDR1 LNHDA and CDR2 SQIVND (reference sequence). This CDR3 has 20 amino acids. The CDR3 DNA follows: TGTGCCAGTAGTCCCGCCCCGTCCTTGACTAGCGGGAGACCTCCCGGGGAGCTGTTTTTT. Protein product: CASSPAPSLTSGRPPGELFF.

The chain couples TRBV19 to TRBJ2-3, with 11 bases matching TRBD1. Germline V gives CDR1 LNHDA, CDR2 SQIVND (reference sequence). After removal of 7 bases from V and 1 base from J, the junction contained 1 base not matched to a gene. CDR3 size: 14 residues. The CDR3 sequence is CASMDRGRTDTQYF. In DNA form, the CDR3 reads TGTGCCAGTATGGACAGGGGGCGCACAGATACGCAGTATTTT.

The chain joins TRBV9 to TRBJ2-5, with D possibly TRBD1 on 5 matching bases. V shed 2 bases and J shed 2 bases, with 25 bases lying between them. The CDR3 runs to 19 residues. CDR1 and CDR2 from the germline V gene are SGDLS and YYNGEE. CDR3 coding DNA: TGTGCCAGCAGCGTCGGAAGTCGGGTTGTCGGACAACAACAAGAGACCCAGTACTTC. Translating it yields CASSVGSRVVGQQQETQYF.

The chain links TRBV27 to TRBJ2-7, with 8 bases aligning to TRBD1. V was clipped by 3 bases and J by 5 bases; unmatched bases: 6. Germline CDR1 and CDR2: MNHEY and SMNVEV (reference sequence). The CDR3 is 14 residues long. The CDR3 is CASSFLDRVHEQYF. The CDR3 coding sequence is TGTGCCAGCAGTTTCCTGGACAGGGTGCACGAGCAGTACTTC.

V is TRBV7-6 and J is TRBJ2-2, with D possibly matching TRBD2 (6 bases). Germline V CDR1 and CDR2: SGHVS, FNYEAQ. The germline V and J ends were trimmed by 2 bases and 1 base, with 17 bases remaining between them. The CDR3 runs to 18 residues. The CDR3, as DNA: TGTGCCAGCAGCTTACTTTCGACGAGCGGGCAGAACACCGGGGAGCTGTTTTTT. As protein: CASSLLSTSGQNTGELFF.

The chain couples TRBV30 to TRBJ2-2; unclear D gene. The CDR3 extends over 14 amino acids. V shed 0 bases and J shed 4 bases, with 9 bases lying between them. CDR1 is GTSNPN and CDR2 is SVGIG in the germline V gene (reference sequence). As DNA, the CDR3 is TGTGCCTGGAGTGTAATGGCGGTCACCGGGGAGCTGTTTTTT. Its protein product is CAWSVMAVTGELFF.

The chain carries TRBV10-3 and TRBJ1-1; a possible D gene is TRBD1 (6 bases). The germline V gene encodes CDR1 ENHRY and CDR2 SYGVKD. CDR3 size: 15 residues. Trimming shortened V by 0 bases and J by 8 bases, and 16 bases separated the two germline ends. CDR3 sequence: CAISESSDRTSEAFF. CDR3 nucleotide sequence: TGTGCCATCAGTGAGTCGTCCGACAGGACCTCCGAAGCTTTCTTT.

This chain connects TRBV28 to TRBJ1-5; no clear D gene. V lost 4 bases and J lost 0, with 7 bases in between. The CDR3 length is 14 residues. Germline V gene lookup returns CDR1 MDHEN and CDR2 SYDVKM. CDR3 bases: TGTGCCAGCAGTTATCCAGTTAGCAATCAGCCCCAGCATTTT. The encoded protein is CASSYPVSNQPQHF.

The genes are TRBV9 and TRBJ2-1, with 10 nucleotides matching TRBD1. Unmatched junction bases numbered 4, after V lost 0 bases and J lost 7 bases. The CDR3 length is 15 residues. Germline V CDR1 and CDR2: SGDLS, YYNGEE. The DNA of the CDR3 is TGTGCCAGCAGCGTAGAGGACAGGGGGTTGAATGAGCAGTTCTTC. Translating it yields CASSVEDRGLNEQFF. Variable domain in full (rest from reference TRBV9 and TRBJ2-1): DSGVTQTPKHLITATGQRVTLRCSPRSGDLSVYWYQQSLDQGLQFLIQYYNGEERAKGNILERFSAQQFPDLHSELNLSSLELGDSALYFCASSVEDRGLNEQFFGPGTRLTVL.

The rearrangement uses TRBV14 and TRBJ2-1; TRBD2 agrees at 10 bases. In germline, CDR1 is SGHDN, CDR2 FVKESK. The CDR3 contains 15 residues. V was clipped by 0 bases and J by 15 bases; unmatched bases: 11. This chain's CDR3 is CASSQDWGIAGGMFF. CDR3 sequence (DNA): TGTGCCAGCAGCCAAGACTGGGGGATAGCGGGAGGTATGTTCTTC.

The V gene is TRBV28, the J gene TRBJ2-7; D is unclear. With 5 bases removed from V and 7 bases from J, the gap between germline ends came to 21 bases. The CDR3 is made up of 15 amino acids. CDR1 and CDR2 (germline): MDHEN, SYDVKM. CDR3 bases: TGTGCCAGCAGTCAGGTTTTGGGCCCGGGCAGGGAGCAGTACTTC. Its protein is CASSQVLGPGREQYF.

This chain links TRBV6-5 with TRBJ2-5; D is uncertain. V was shortened by 0 bases and J by 4 bases, with 9 bases between the two germline ends. The CDR3 has 14 residues. Germline CDR1 is MNHEY and CDR2 is SVGAGI. The CDR3 is CASSYSPGRETQYF. CDR3 coding DNA: TGTGCCAGCAGTTACTCACCAGGAAGAGAGACCCAGTACTTC.

The V call is TRBV19, the J call TRBJ2-1; 9 nucleotides agree with TRBD1. V was pared by 6 bases and J by 1 base, with 7 bases of the junction left unmatched. This CDR3 region has 16 residues. The V gene's germline CDR1 is LNHDA and CDR2 SQIVND (reference sequence). The CDR3 coding sequence is TGTGCCAGTAGCCAAGGGACAGGGTGGTCCTACAATGAGCAGTTCTTC. This sequence encodes CASSQGTGWSYNEQFF.